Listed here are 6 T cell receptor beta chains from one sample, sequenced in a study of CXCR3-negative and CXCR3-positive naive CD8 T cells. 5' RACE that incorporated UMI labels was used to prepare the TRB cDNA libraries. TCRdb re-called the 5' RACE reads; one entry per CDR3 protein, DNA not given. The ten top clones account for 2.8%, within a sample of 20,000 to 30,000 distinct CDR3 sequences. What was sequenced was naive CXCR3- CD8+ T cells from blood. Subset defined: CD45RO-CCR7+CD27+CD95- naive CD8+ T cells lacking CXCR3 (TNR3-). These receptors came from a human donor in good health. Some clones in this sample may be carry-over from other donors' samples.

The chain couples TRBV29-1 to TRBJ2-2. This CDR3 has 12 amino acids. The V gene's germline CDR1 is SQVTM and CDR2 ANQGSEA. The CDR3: CSVVGYSGELFF.

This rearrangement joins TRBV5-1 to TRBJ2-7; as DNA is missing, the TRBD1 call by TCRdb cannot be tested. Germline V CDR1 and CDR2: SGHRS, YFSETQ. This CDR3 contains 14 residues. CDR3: CASRATDGRYEQYF.

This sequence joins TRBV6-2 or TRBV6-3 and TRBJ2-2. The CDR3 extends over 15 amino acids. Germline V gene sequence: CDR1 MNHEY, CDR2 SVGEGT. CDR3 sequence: CASSYSISFTGELFF.

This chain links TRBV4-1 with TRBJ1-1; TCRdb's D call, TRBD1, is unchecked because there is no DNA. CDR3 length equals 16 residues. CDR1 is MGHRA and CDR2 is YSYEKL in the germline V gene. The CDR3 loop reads CASSPYVQGSVTEAFF.

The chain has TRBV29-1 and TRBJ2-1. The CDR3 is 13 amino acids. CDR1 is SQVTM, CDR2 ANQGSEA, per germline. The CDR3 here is CSVVNNPNNEQFF.

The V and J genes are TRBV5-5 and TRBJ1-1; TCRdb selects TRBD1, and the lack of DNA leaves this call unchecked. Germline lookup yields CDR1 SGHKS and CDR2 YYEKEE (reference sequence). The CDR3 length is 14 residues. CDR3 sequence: CASSLTGGNTEAFF.